The clone carrying this TCR beta chain turned up a few times. The antigen is undetermined. These data originate in a study of cytomegalovirus exposure and HLA in healthy donors. Findings and limits, study-wide: In an earlier analysis, in some 500 donors, most V segments appeared productive either ~87% or ~30% of the time. Exclusion as indistinguishable affected some V segments, including TRBV6-2 and TRBV6-3.

Between the trimmed V and J ends, which lost 0 bases and 4 bases, there was a span of 15 bases. The CDR3 runs to 16 residues. Looked up from germline, CDR1 is LNHDA and CDR2 is SQIVND (reference sequence). Primers for the PCR totalled 60 Vbeta and 13 Jbeta. The table came from immunoSEQ multiplex PCR; TCRdb's copy has only in-frame clones and leaves some out. The sample gives about 190,000 clones, approximately 70% of which show up once; around 1.9% is in the top ten. This sequence was found in a woman aged 25 to 39 in good health and CMV-seronegative. The chain is built from TRBV19 and TRBJ1-2; a weak D match, TRBD1 (5 bases). The sample taken for sequencing was PBMCs. CDR3: CASSIESDSRIYGYTF. CDR3 bases: TGTGCCAGTAGTATAGAAAGCGACAGCAGAATCTATGGCTACACCTTC. The whole variable domain, remainder taken from reference TRBV19 and TRBJ1-2, is DGGITQSPKYLFRKEGQNVTLSCEQNLNHDAMYWYRQDPGQGLRLIYYSQIVNDFQKGDIAEGYSVSREKKESFPLTVTSAQKNPTAFYLCASSIESDSRIYGYTFGSGTRLTVV.